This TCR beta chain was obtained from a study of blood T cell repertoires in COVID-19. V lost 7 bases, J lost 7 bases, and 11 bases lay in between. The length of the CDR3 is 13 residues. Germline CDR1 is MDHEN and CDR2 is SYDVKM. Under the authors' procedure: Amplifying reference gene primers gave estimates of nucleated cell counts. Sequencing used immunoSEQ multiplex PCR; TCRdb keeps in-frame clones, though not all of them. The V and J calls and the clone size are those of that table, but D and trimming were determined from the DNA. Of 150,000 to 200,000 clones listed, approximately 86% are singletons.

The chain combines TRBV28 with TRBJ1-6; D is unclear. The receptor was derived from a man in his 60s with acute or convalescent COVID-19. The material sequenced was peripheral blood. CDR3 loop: CASNPGYNSPLHF. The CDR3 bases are TGTGCCAGCAATCCGGGGTACAATTCACCCCTCCACTTT.